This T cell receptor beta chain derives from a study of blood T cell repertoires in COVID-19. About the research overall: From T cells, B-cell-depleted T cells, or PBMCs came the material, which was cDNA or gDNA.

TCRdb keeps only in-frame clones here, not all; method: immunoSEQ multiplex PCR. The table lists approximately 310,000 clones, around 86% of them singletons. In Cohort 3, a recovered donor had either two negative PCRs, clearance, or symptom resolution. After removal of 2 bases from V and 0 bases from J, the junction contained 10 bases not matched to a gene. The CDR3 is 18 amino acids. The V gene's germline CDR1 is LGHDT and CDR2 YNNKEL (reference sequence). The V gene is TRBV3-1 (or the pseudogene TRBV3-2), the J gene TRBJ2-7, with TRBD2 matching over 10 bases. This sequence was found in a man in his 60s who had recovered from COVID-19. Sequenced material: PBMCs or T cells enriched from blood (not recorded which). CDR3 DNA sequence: TGTGCCAGCAGCCAACTTGTGGCTAGCGGGAGTGGCTCCTACGAGCAGTACTTC. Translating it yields CASSQLVASGSGSYEQYF.